This T cell receptor beta chain comes out of a study of blood T cells in healthy people across ages (dated by TCRdb to the mid-2010s). With respect to the entire study: In model experiments, template switching captured about one uniquely barcoded TCR beta cDNA molecule for every two T cells. To avoid experimental bias, donors of different ages were randomly spread across the sequencing lanes. The donors were split into four age groups: young (average around 16 years), middle-aged (more than 35), aged (over 55) and long-lived (roughly 88). Using deep sequencing normalized with unique cDNA molecular identifiers, the study measured how TCR beta repertoire diversity changes with age. Two additional independent replicas of 1 million unique cDNA reads from the same blood draw were analyzed for two donors (one aged 18 to 29 and one aged 80 or older).

Libraries were built with 5' RACE. Sequencer: Illumina HiSeq 2500. A second PCR of roughly 6 to 11 cycles was run with a J-beta primer mix and a sample-barcoded 5' primer. A template-switch 5' adaptor carrying 12 random nucleotides introduced a unique molecular identifier onto each TCR beta cDNA molecule. Each sample yielded at least 2.5 million CDR3-containing paired-end reads. First-strand cDNA synthesis was performed from all RNA using the Mint cDNA synthesis kit, with priming by a TRBC-specific oligonucleotide. All cDNA was treated with uracil-DNA glycosylase and then went through a first 18-cycle PCR with the universal primers M1SS and BC2_uni_R. On the authors' methods: Normalization of each sample was performed by random selection of 1 million high-quality reads, each carrying a distinct molecular identifier. Reads with shared molecular identifiers were discarded instead of being binned into consensus sequences. CDR3 identification, clonotype clustering and error correction used MiTCR with a Q25 quality threshold and the strictest error-elimination algorithm. A nonparametric unseen species model with Euler transformation was used to estimate a lower bound on total TCR beta diversity. TCRdb passed the public sequencing reads through fastp at Q25 and MiXCR, retaining productive beta sequences. Merged by CDR3 protein, the rows form single entries marked with the most common genes and DNA. It is TCRdb's table, rather than the study itself, that gives the V and J calls and clone size. Across this sample there are a few hundred thousand distinct CDR3 sequences, with roughly half seen only once. Together, the top ten hold under 65% of the sample.

Overall study outcomes, separate from this receptor: Bulk unsorted PBMC profiling prevented conclusive comparison of naive and antigen-experienced compartments. Observed TCR beta diversity per million T cells fell roughly linearly with age, and a significant reduction was already apparent by age roughly 41. Because donor CMV infection status was unknown, age-related changes in expanded clonotypes were potentially confounded. Estimates of total diversity based on one million sequenced T cells were considered lower bounds and underestimates. Compared with the aged group, the long-lived group had more naive CD4+ T cells, fewer expanded clones and increased TCR diversity, suggesting age selection. The percentage of naive T cells measured by flow cytometry correlated strongly with observed TCR beta diversity.

The donors were roughly 39 Caucasian individuals from Russia, aged roughly 6 to 95 years, who were systemically healthy. Approximately 10 milliliters of peripheral blood were collected from each donor into EDTA-treated Vacutainer tubes. Ficoll-Paque density-gradient centrifugation was used to isolate PBMCs, with at least 6 million obtained per sample. Trizol reagent was used to extract total RNA from the PBMCs, yielding at least 6 micrograms per sample. The percentages of naive CD45RAhigh/CD27high T cells were determined by flow cytometry on a PBMC aliquot from every donor. Regarding this clonotype: Its antigen is not yet known. Base-call qualities are not available, and no considerably larger clone is one nucleotide away.

The sample was blood. The sequence was collected from a man aged 60 to 69 in good health.

This receptor has the CDR3 CASSYSGVTDTQYF. Read as DNA, the sequence is TGTGCCAGCAGTTACTCCGGGGTCACAGATACGCAGTATTTT. The V and J genes are TRBV6-2 or TRBV6-3 and TRBJ2-3; the D gene is perhaps TRBD2, from 5 matching bases. Spanning cysteine to phenylalanine, the CDR3 consists of 14 amino acids. Kept here is only the CDR3 DNA, which spans 42 bases and is read in frame from base 1. The germline V gene sets CDR1 to MNHEY and CDR2 to SVGEGT. V lost 0 bases and J lost 2 bases; the stretch between them is 6 bases long.